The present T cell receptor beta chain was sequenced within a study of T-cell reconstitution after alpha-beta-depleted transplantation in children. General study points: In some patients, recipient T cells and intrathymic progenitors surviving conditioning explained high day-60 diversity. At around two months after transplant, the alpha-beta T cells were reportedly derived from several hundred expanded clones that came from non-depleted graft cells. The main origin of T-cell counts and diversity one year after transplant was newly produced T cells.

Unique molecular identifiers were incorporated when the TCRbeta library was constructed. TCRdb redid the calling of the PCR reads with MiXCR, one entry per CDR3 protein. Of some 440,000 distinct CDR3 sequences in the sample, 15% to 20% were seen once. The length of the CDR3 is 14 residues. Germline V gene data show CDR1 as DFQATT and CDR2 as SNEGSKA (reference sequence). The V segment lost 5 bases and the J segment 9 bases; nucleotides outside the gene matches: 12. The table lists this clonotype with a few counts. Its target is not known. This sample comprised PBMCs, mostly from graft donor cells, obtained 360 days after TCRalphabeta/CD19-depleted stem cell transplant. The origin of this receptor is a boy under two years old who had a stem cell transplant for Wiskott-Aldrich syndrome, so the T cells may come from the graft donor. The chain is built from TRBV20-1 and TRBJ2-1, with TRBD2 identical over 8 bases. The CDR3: CSAPSPPLAAEQFF. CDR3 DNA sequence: TGCAGTGCTCCCTCCCCCCCACTAGCGGCTGAGCAGTTCTTC.